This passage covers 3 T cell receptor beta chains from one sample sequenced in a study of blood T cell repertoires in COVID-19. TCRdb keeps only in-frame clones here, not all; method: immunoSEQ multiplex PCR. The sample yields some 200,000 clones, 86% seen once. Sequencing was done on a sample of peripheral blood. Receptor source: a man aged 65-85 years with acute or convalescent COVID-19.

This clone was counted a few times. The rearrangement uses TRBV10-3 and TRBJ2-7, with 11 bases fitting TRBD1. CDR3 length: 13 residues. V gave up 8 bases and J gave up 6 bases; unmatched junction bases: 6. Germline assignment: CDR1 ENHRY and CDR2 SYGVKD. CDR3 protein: CAIGGQGESEQYF. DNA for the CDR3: TGTGCCATCGGGGGACAGGGGGAATCCGAGCAGTACTTC.

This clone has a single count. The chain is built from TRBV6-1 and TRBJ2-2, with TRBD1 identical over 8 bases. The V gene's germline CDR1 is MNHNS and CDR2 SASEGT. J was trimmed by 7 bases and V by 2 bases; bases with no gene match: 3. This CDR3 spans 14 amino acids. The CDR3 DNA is TGTGCCAGCAGTGAACAGGGGGCAAACGGGGAGCTGTTTTTT. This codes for CASSEQGANGELFF.

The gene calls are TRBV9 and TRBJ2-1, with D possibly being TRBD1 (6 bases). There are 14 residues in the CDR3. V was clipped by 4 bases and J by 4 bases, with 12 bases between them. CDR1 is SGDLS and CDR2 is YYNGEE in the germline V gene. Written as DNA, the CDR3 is TGTGCCAGCAGCCCGGGGACATTTTACAATGAGCAGTTCTTC. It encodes CASSPGTFYNEQFF.